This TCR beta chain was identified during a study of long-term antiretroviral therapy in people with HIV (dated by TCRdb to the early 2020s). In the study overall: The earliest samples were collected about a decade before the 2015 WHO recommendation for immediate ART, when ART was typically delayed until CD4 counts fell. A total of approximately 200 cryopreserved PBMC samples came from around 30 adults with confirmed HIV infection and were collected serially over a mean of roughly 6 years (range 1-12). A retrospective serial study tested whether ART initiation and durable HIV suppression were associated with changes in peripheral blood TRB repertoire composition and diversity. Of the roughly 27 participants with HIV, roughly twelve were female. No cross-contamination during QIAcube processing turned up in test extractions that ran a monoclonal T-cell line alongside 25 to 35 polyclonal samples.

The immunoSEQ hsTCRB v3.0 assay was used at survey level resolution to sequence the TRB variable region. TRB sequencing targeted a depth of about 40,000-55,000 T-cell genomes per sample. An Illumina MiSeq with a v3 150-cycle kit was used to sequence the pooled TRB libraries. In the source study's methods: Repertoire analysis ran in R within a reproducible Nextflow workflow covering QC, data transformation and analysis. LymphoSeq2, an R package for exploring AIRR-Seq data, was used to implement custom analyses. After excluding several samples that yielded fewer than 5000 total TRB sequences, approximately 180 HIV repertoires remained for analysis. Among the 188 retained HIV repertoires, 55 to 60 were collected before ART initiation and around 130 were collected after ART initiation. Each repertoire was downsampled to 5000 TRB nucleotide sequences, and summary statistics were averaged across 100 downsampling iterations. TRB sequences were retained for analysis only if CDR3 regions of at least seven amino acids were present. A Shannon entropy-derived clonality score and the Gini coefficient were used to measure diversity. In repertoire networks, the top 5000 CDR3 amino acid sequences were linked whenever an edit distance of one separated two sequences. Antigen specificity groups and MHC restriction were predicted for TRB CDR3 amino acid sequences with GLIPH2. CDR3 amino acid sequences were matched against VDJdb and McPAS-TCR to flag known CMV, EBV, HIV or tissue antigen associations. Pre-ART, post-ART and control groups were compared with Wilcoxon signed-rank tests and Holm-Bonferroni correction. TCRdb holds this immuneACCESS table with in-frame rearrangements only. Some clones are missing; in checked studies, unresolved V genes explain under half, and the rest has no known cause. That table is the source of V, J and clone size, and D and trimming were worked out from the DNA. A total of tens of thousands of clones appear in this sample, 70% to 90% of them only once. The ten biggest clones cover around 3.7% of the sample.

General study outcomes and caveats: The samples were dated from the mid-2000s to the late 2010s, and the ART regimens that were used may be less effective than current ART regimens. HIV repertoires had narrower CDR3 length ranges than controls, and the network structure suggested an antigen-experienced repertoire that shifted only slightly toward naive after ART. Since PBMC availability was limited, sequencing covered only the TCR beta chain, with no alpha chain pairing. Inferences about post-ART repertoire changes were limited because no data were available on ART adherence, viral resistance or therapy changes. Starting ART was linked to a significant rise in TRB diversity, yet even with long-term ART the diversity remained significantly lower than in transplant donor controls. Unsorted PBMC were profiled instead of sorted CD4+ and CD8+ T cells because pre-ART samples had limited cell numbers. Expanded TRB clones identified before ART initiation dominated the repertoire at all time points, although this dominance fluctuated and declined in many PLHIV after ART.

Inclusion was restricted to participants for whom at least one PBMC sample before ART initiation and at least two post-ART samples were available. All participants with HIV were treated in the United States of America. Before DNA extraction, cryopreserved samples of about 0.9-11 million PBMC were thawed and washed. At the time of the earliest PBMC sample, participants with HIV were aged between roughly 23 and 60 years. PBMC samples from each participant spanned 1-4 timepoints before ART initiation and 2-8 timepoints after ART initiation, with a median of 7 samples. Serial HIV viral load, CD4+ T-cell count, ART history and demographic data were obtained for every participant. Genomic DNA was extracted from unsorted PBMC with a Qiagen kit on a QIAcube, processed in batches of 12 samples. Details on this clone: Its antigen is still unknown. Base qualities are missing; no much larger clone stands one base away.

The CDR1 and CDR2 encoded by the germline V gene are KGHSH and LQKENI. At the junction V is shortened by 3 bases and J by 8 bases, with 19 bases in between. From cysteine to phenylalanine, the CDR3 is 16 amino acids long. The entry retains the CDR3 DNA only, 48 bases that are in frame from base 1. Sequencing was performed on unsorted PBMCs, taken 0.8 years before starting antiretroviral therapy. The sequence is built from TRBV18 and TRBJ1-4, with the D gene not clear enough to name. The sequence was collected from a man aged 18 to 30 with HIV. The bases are TGTGCCAGCTCACCTACGAGAGAGGGAGGATGGGAAAAACTGTTTTTT. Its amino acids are CASSPTREGGWEKLFF.